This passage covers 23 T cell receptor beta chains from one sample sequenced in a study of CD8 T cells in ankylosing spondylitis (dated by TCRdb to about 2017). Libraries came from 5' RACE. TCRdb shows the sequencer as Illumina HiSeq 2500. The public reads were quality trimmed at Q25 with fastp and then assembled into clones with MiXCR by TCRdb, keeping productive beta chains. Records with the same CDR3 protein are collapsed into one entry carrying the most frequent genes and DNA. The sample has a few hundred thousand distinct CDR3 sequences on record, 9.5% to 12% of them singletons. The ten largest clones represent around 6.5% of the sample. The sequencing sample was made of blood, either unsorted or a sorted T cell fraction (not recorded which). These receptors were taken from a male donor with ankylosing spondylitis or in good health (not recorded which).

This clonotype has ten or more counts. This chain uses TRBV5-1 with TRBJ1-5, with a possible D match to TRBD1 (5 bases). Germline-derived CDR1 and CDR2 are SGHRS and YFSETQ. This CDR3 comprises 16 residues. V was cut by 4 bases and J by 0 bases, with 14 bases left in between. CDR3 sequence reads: CASSPGPNYSNQPQHF. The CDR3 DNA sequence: TGCGCCAGCAGCCCGGGACCCAATTATAGCAATCAGCCCCAGCATTTT.

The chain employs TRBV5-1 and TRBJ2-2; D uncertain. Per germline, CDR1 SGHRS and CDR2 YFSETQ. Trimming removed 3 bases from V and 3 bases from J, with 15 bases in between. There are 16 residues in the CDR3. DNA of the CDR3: TGCGCCAGCAGCTCCACCCCCAGTAGTGACACCGGGGAGCTGTTTTTT. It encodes CASSSTPSSDTGELFF.

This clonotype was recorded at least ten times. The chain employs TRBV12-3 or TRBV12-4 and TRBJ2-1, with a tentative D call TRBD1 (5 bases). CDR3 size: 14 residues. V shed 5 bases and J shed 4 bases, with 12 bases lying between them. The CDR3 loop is CASSEGVGYNEQFF. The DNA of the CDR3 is TGTGCCAGCAGTGAAGGGGTGGGGTACAATGAGCAGTTCTTC.

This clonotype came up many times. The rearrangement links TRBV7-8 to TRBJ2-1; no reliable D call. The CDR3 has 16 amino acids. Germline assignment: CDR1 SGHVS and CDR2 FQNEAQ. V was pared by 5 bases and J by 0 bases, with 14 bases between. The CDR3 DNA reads TGTGCCAGCAGCCCGCGTGCCCTAAGCTCCTACAATGAGCAGTTCTTC. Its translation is CASSPRALSSYNEQFF.

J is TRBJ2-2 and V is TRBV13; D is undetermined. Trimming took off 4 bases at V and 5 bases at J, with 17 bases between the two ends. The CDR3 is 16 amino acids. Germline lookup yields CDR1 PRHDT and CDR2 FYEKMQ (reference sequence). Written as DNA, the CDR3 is TGTGCCAGCAGCTCTCTCACGAGCGAGATGACCGGGGAGCTGTTTTTT. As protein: CASSSLTSEMTGELFF.

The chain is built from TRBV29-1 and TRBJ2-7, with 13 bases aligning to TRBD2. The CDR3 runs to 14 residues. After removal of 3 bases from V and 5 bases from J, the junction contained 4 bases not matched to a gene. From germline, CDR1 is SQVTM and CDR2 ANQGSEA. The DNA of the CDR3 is TGCAGCGTTGAGGGACTAGCGGGAATTAACGAGCAGTACTTC. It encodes CSVEGLAGINEQYF.

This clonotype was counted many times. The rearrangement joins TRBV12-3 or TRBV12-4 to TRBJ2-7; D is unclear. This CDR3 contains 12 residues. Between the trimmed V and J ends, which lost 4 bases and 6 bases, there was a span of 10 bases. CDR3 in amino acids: CASSYFVGEQYF. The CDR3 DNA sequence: TGTGCCAGCAGTTACTTTGTCGGCGAGCAGTACTTC.

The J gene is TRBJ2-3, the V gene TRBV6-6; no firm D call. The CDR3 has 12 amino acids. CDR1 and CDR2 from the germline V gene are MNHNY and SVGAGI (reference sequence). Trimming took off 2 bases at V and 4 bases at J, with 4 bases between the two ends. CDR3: CASSYHPDTQYF. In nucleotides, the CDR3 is TGTGCCAGCAGTTACCATCCAGATACGCAGTATTTT.

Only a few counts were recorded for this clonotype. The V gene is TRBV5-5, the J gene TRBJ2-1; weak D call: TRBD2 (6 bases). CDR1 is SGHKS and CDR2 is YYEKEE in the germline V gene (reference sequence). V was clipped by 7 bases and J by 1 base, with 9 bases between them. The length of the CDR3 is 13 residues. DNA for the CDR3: TGTGCCAGCCGGGACTTATCCTACAATGAGCAGTTCTTC. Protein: CASRDLSYNEQFF.

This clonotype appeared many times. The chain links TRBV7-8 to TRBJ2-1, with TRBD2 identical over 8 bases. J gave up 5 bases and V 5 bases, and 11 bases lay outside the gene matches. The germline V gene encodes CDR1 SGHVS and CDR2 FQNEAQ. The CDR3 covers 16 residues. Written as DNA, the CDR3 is TGTGCCAGCAGCCCGAGAAGCGGGAGCCTCAACAATGAGCAGTTCTTC. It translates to CASSPRSGSLNNEQFF.

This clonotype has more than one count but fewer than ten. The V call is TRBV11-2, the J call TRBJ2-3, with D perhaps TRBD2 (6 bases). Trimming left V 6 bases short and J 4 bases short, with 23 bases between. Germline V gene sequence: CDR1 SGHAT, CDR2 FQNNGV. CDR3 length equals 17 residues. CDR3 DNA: TGTGCCAGCAGTCTCAGACGGGACTTCATGCTTGCAGATACGCAGTATTTT. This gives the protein CASSLRRDFMLADTQYF.

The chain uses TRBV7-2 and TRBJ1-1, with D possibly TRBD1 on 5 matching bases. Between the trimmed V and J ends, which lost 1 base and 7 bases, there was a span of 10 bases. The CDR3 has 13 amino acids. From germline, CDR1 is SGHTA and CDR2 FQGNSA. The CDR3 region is CASSLESGGEAFF. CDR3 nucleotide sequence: TGTGCCAGCAGCTTAGAGTCCGGGGGTGAAGCTTTCTTT.

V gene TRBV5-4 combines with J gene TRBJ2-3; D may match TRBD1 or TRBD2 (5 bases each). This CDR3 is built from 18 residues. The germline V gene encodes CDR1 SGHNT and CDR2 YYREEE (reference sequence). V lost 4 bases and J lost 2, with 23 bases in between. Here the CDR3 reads CASSGWSDGDLNTDTQYF. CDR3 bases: TGTGCCAGCAGCGGATGGAGCGACGGGGACCTAAACACAGATACGCAGTATTTT.

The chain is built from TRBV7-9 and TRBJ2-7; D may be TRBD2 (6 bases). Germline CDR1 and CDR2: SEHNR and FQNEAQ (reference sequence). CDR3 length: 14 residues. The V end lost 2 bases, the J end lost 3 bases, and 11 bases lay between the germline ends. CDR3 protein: CASSLYGSIYEQYF. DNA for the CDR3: TGTGCCAGCAGCTTATACGGGAGTATCTACGAGCAGTACTTC.

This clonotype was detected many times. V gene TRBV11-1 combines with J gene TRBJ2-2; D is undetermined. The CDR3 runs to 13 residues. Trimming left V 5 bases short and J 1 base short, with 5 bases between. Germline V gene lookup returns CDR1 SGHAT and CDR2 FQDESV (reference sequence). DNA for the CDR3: TGTGCCAGCAGCGCCGTGAACACCGGGGAGCTGTTTTTT. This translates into CASSAVNTGELFF. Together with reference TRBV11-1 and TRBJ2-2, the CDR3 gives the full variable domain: EAEVAQSPRYKITEKSQAVAFWCDPISGHATLYWYRQILGQGPELLVQFQDESVVDDSQLPKDRFSAERLKGVDSTLKIQPAELGDSAMYLCASSAVNTGELFFGEGSRLTVL.

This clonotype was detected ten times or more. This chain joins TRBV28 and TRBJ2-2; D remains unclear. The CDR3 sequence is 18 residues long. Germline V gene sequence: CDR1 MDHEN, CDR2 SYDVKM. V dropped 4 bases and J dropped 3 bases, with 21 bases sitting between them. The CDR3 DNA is TGTGCCAGCAGTTCGAAAATCGTCTTTCCACGGGACACCGGGGAGCTGTTTTTT. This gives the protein CASSSKIVFPRDTGELFF.

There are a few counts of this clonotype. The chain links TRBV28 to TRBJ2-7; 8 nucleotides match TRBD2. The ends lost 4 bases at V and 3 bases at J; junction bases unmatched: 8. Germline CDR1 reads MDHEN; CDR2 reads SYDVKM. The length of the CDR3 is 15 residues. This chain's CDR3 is CASSSPGGGYYEQYF. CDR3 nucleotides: TGTGCCAGCAGTTCTCCCGGGGGGGGTTACTACGAGCAGTACTTC.

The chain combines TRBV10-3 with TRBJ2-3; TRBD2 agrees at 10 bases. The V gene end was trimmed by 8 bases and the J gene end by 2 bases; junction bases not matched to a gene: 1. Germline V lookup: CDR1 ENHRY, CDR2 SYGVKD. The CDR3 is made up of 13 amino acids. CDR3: CAILAGATDTQYF. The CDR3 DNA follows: TGTGCCATCCTAGCGGGGGCCACAGATACGCAGTATTTT.

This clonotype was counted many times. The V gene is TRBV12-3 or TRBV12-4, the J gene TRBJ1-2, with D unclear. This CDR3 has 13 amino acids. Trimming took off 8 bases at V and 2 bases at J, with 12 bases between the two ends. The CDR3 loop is CASGGLLNYGYTF. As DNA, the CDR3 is TGTGCCAGCGGAGGACTTTTGAACTATGGCTACACCTTC.

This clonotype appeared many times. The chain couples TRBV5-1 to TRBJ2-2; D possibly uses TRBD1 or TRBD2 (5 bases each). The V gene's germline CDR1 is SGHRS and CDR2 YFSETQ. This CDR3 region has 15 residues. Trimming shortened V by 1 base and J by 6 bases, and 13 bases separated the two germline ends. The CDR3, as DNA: TGCGCCAGCAGCTTGAGGCCAGGGAGTCCCGGGGAGCTGTTTTTT. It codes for CASSLRPGSPGELFF.

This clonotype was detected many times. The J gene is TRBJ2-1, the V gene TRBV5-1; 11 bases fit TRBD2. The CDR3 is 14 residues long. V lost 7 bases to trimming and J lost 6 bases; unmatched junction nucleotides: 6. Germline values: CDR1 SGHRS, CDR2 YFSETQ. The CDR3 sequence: CASSSLAGGNEQFF. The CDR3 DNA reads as TGCGCCAGCTCGTCGCTAGCGGGGGGCAATGAGCAGTTCTTC.

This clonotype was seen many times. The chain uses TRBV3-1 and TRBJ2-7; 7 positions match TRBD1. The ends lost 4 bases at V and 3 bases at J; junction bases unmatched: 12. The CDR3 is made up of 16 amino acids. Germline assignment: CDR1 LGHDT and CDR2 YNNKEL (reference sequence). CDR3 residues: CASSPSTRGQNYEQYF. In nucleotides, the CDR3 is TGTGCCAGCAGCCCTTCAACGAGGGGACAGAACTACGAGCAGTACTTC.

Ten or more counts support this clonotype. The CDR3 reads CASSLEPRVGEAFF. CDR3 DNA sequence: TGCGCCAGCAGCTTGGAGCCCCGGGTGGGTGAAGCTTTCTTT. The chain couples TRBV5-1 to TRBJ1-1, with D uncertain. The CDR3 is 14 residues long. Trimming took 0 bases from V and 7 from J, leaving 13 bases between them. Germline values: CDR1 SGHRS, CDR2 YFSETQ.